The 5 T cell receptor beta chains reported below all come from one sample, sequenced in a study of CD8+ T cells in alopecia areata. Sequencing used cDNA as its template, made by extracting RNA and reverse transcribing it. TCRdb's copy holds only in-frame clones and misses some; the assay was immunoSEQ multiplex PCR. The sample holds roughly 150,000 clones; over 70% are singletons and the top ten take approximately 16%. The source material was CD8+ T cells sorted from blood, sampled at week 0. The receptors originated from a human donor with alopecia areata.

The rearrangement uses TRBV6-6 and TRBJ2-2; D is undetermined. The germline CDR1 and CDR2 sequences are MNHNY and SVGAGI (reference sequence). This CDR3 has 10 amino acids. Trimming removed 4 bases at V and 6 bases at J, with 0 bases between. The chain's CDR3 is CASSSGELFF. The CDR3 nucleotides are TGTGCCAGCAGTTCCGGGGAGCTGTTTTTT.

V is TRBV18 and J is TRBJ2-7; TRBD1 matches at 9 bases. Trimming removed 0 bases from V and 4 bases from J; junction bases left unmatched: 7. This CDR3 is built from 16 residues. Germline CDR1 is KGHSH and CDR2 is LQKENI. The CDR3 region has the DNA TGTGCCAGCTCACCACCTGACAGGGGGTCTACTTACGAGCAGTACTTC. Its translation is CASSPPDRGSTYEQYF.

The chain recombines TRBV7-8 with TRBJ1-2; possible D gene TRBD1, 5 bases. The V end lost 5 bases, the J end lost 0 bases, and 16 bases lay between the germline ends. The CDR3 totals 16 residues. Germline V gene lookup returns CDR1 SGHVS and CDR2 FQNEAQ. Written as DNA, the CDR3 is TGTGCCAGCAGCCCCAATAGTGGGGGAACTAACTATGGCTACACCTTC. Translating gives CASSPNSGGTNYGYTF.

In its sample, this clone was seen once. The junction does not match germline at one end; this may be a read error. The chain links TRBV4-1 to TRBJ2-3, with D uncertain. From germline, CDR1 is MGHRA and CDR2 YSYEKL. CDR3 size: 13 residues. The DNA of the CDR3 is TGCGCCGGCAGCCAAGTTGAGCGAGATACGCAGTATTTT. Its translation: CAGSQVERDTQYF.

The chain carries TRBV16 and TRBJ2-7, with D perhaps matching TRBD1 (5 bases). This CDR3 spans 13 amino acids. Trimming stripped 2 bases from V and 0 bases from J, with 5 bases between. Germline V lookup: CDR1 KGHSY, CDR2 FQNENV. In nucleotides, the CDR3 is TGTGCCAGCAGCCAACAGGGCTCCTACGAGCAGTACTTC. Protein: CASSQQGSYEQYF.